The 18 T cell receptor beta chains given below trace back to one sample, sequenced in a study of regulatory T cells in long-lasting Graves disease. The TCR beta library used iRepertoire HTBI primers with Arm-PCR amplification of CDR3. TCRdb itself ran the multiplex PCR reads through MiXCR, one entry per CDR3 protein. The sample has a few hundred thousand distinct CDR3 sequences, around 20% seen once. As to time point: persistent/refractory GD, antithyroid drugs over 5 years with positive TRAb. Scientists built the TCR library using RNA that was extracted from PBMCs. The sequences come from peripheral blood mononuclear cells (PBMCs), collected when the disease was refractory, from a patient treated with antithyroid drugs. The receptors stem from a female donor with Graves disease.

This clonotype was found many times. CDR3: CASSRQGAHGYTF. In DNA, the CDR3 is TGTGCCAGCAGCCGGCAGGGGGCGCATGGCTACACCTTC. V is TRBV28 and J is TRBJ1-2, with TRBD1 identical over 8 bases. The CDR3 consists of 13 residues. The germline gives CDR1 MDHEN, CDR2 SYDVKM. Trimming took 6 bases from V and 6 from J; bases not matched to a gene: 6.

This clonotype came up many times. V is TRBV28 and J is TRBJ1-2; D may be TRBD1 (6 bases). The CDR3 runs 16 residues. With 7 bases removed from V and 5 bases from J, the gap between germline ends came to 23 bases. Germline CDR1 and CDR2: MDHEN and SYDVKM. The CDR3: CASIEAGAAGEYGYTF. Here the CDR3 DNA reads TGTGCCAGCATTGAGGCAGGGGCCGCGGGCGAATATGGCTACACCTTC.

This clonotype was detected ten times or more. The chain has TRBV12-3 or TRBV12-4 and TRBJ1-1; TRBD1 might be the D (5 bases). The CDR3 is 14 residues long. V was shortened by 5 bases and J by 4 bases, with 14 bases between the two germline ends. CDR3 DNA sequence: TGTGCCAGCAGTACAGGCGAAGGATTCACTGAAGCTTTCTTT. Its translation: CASSTGEGFTEAFF.

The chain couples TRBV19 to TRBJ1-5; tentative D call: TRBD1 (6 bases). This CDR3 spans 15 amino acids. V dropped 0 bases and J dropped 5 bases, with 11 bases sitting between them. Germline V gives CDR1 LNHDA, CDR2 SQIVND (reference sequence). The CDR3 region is CASSIEWTVYQPQHF. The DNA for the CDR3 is TGTGCCAGTAGTATAGAGTGGACAGTATATCAGCCCCAGCATTTT.

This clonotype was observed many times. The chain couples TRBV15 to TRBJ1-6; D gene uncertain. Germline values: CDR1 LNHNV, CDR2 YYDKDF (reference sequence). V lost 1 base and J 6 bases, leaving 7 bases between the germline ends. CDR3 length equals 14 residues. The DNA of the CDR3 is TGTGCCACCAGCAGAGGAGCCGCTAATTCACCCCTCCACTTT. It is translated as CATSRGAANSPLHF.

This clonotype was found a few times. CDR3 DNA sequence: TGCAGTGCTAGAATGGGGGCGGTCTACGAGCAGTACTTC. Protein product: CSARMGAVYEQYF. V usage is TRBV20-1 and J usage is TRBJ2-7, with D maybe TRBD1 (6 bases). This CDR3 comprises 13 residues. In germline, CDR1 is DFQATT, CDR2 SNEGSKA (reference sequence). V lost 2 bases and J 3 bases, leaving 11 bases between the germline ends.

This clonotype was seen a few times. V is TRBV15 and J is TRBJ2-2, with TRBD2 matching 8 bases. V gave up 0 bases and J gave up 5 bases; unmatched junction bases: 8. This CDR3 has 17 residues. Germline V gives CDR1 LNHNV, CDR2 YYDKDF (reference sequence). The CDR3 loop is CATSREFGLAGTGELFF. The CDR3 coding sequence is TGTGCCACCAGCAGAGAGTTTGGGCTAGCGGGTACCGGGGAGCTGTTTTTT. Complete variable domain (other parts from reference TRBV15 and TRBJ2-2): DAMVIQNPRYQVTQFGKPVTLSCSQTLNHNVMYWYQQKSSQAPKLLFHYYDKDFNNEADTPDNFQSRRPNTSFCFLDIRSPGLGDTAMYLCATSREFGLAGTGELFFGEGSRLTVL.

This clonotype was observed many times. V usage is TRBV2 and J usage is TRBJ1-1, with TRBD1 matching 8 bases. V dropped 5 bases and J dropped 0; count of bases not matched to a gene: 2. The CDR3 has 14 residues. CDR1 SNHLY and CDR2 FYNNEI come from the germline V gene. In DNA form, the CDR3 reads TGTGCCAGCAGTAAGACAGGGGTGAACACTGAAGCTTTCTTT. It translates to CASSKTGVNTEAFF.

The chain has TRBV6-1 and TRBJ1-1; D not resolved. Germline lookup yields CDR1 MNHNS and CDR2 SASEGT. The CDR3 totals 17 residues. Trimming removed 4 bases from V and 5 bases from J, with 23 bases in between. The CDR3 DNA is TGTGCCAGCAGTGGAGCGCTTCGGGAAACGAGAGGGACTGAAGCTTTCTTT. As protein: CASSGALRETRGTEAFF.

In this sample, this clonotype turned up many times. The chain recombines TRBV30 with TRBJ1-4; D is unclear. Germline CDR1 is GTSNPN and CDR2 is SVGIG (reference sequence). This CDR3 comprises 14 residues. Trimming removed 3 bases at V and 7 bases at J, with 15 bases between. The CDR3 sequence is CAWSFQTTGEKLFF. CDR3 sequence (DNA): TGTGCCTGGAGCTTTCAGACGACGGGTGAAAAACTGTTTTTT.

The CDR3 is CSVLGQGGSYEQYF. DNA for the CDR3: TGCAGCGTCCTCGGACAGGGGGGGTCCTACGAGCAGTACTTC. The V call is TRBV29-1, the J call TRBJ2-7; 10 bases are shared with TRBD1. The CDR3 loop spans 14 amino acids. The germline gives CDR1 SQVTM, CDR2 ANQGSEA. J gave up 1 base and V 6 bases, and 6 bases lay outside the gene matches.

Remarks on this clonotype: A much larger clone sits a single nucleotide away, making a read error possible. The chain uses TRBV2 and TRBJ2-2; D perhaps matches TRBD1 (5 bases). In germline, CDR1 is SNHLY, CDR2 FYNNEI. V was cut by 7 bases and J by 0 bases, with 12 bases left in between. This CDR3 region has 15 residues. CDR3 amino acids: CASKTGEANTGELFF. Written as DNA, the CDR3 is TGTGCCAGCAAAACAGGCGAAGCGAACACCGGGGAGCTGTTTTTT.

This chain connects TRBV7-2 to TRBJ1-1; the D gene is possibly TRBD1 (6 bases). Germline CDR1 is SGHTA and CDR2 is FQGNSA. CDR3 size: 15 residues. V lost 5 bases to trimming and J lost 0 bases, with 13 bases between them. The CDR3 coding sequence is TGTGCCAGCAGCCCGGACAGAAGGATGAACACTGAAGCTTTCTTT. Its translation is CASSPDRRMNTEAFF.

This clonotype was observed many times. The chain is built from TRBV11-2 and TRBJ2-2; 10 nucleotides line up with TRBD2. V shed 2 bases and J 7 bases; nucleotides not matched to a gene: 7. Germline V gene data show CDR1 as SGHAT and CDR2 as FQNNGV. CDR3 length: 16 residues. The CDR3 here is CASSLSLAGEHGELFF. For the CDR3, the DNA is TGTGCCAGCAGCTTATCCCTAGCGGGAGAACACGGGGAGCTGTTTTTT.

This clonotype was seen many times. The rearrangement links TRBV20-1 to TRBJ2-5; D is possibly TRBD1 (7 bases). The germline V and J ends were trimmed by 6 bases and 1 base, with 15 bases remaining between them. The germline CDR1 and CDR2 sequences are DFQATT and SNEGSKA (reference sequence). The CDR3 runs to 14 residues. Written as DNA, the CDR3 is TGCAGTGCGCCTGAGCAGGGGGGCCAAGAGACCCAGTACTTC. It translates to CSAPEQGGQETQYF.

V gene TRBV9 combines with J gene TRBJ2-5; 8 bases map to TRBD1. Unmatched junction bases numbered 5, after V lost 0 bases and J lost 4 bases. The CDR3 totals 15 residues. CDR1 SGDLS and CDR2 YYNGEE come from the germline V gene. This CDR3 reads CASSVGGRGRETQYF. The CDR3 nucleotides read TGTGCCAGCAGCGTAGGCGGCAGGGGGCGAGAGACCCAGTACTTC.

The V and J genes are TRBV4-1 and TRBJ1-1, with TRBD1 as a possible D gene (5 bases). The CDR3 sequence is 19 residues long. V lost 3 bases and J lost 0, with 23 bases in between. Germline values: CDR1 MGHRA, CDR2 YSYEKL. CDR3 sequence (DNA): TGCGCCAGCAGCCACCCCGTCCGTGGGACCTGGGGCATGAACACTGAAGCTTTCTTT. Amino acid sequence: CASSHPVRGTWGMNTEAFF.

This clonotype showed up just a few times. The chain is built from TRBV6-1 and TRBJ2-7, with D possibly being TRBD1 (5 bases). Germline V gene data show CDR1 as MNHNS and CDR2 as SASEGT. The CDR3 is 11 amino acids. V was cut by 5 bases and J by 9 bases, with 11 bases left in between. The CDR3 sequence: CASSRQGRQYF. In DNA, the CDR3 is TGTGCCAGCAGTCGGCAGGGTAGGCAGTACTTC.